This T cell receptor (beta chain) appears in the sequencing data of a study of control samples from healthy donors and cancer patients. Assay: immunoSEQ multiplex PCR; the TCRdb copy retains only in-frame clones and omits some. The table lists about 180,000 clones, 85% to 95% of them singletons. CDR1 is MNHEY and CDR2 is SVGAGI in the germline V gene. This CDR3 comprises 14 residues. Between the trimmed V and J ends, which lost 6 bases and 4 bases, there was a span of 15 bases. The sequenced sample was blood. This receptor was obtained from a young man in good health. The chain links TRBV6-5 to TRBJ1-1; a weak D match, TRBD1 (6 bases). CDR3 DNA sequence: TGTGCCAGCAGCGGCGCGGGGGGCGGCACTGAAGCTTTCTTT. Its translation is CASSGAGGGTEAFF.